This T cell receptor beta chain originates from a study of blood T cell repertoires in COVID-19. Across the study: Italy, Spain and the United States were the sources of the convalescent and acute COVID-19 samples. The analysed material was cDNA or gDNA that came from T cells, B-cell-depleted T cells, or PBMCs.

V dropped 3 bases and J dropped 0 bases, with 6 bases sitting between them. This CDR3 is 14 amino acids long. The V gene's germline CDR1 is MNHNS and CDR2 SASEGT. In the original analysis: Amplification with reference gene primers provided the estimates of nucleated cell counts. Assay: immunoSEQ multiplex PCR; the TCRdb copy retains only in-frame clones and omits some. D and trimming come from the DNA, and the V and J calls and clone size come from that table. The sample carries roughly 90,000 clones, roughly 83% recorded once. This TCR was recovered from a woman older than 75 with active or convalescent COVID-19. The gene calls are TRBV6-1 and TRBJ1-3; D might be TRBD1 (5 bases). Source material: peripheral blood. The CDR3 DNA sequence: TGTGCCAGCAGTGAGCAGGGCTCTGGAAACACCATATATTTT. It yields the protein CASSEQGSGNTIYF.